These 5 T cell receptor beta chains originate from one sample sequenced in a study of T-cell memory formation after mild COVID-19. TCRdb re-called the 5' RACE reads through MiXCR, storing one row per CDR3 protein. The sample contains approximately 560,000 distinct CDR3 sequences, roughly 17% of which appear only once. The sequenced sample consisted of PBMCs or a T cell subset sorted from them (not recorded which). The receptors come from an adult woman who had mild COVID-19 (a few samples of this study predate the infection). Cell type and time point are not known.

V usage is TRBV3-1 and J usage is TRBJ2-7; 9 bases align to TRBD1. The CDR3 covers 14 residues. After removal of 4 bases from V and 5 bases from J, the junction contained 6 bases not matched to a gene. Germline V gene data show CDR1 as LGHDT and CDR2 as YNNKEL (reference sequence). CDR3 protein: CASSPRTGANEQYF. The CDR3 DNA reads as TGTGCCAGCAGCCCGCGGACAGGGGCAAACGAGCAGTACTTC.

The chain links TRBV5-5 to TRBJ1-1; D gene uncertain. Trimming took off 0 bases at V and 0 bases at J, with 9 bases between the two ends. Germline lookup yields CDR1 SGHKS and CDR2 YYEKEE (reference sequence). The CDR3 has 15 residues. DNA for the CDR3: TGTGCCAGCAGCTTGGGAGGACGGATGAACACTGAAGCTTTCTTT. Translated, it gives CASSLGGRMNTEAFF.

In its sample, this clonotype was seen a few times. V usage is TRBV21-1 and J usage is TRBJ2-7; no check of the table's D call, TRBD1, against the DNA was made. TRBV21-1 is a pseudogene segment. The CDR3 runs 11 residues. The CDR3: CASFRDYEQYF. The CDR3 nucleotides read TGTGCCAGCTTCAGGGACTACGAGCAGTACTTC.

This clonotype was seen only a few times. Here the CDR3 reads CASSLGGGRNNEQFF. In nucleotides, the CDR3 is TGTGCCAGCAGCTTAGGGGGGGGAAGGAACAATGAGCAGTTCTTC. The V call is TRBV7-2, the J call TRBJ2-1; TRBD2 aligns across 7 bases. The CDR3 is 15 amino acids. Per the germline V gene, CDR1 is SGHTA and CDR2 is FQGNSA. The junction had 5 bases not matched to a gene; V was cut back by 1 base and J by 5 bases.

This clonotype was found a few times. As DNA, the CDR3 is TGTGCCAGCAGCCAAGAACCGGAACTCCGGTCCTACGAGCAGTACTTC. It yields the protein CASSQEPELRSYEQYF. The V call is TRBV3-1, the J call TRBJ2-7, with unresolved D. Per the germline V gene, CDR1 is LGHDT and CDR2 is YNNKEL (reference sequence). This CDR3 contains 16 residues. Trimming left V 0 bases short and J 1 base short, with 13 bases between.